The 27 T cell receptor beta chains given below trace back to one sample, sequenced in a study of human T cells and chemical hapten exposure. TCRdb analysed the RACE reads with MiXCR anew, one entry per CDR3 protein. The sample contains more than 80,000 distinct CDR3 sequences, around 12% of which appear only once. Time point here: pre-sensitization, week 0. Treatment of the sample: therapeutic diphenylcyclopropenone sensitization with weekly scalp DPC. The material was whole blood, obtained in connection with sensitization to the hapten diphenylcyclopropenone (DPC). Every receptor here comes from a woman aged 45-60 years with alopecia areata. Some clones in this sample may be carry-over from other donors' samples.

This clonotype was seen more than once but under ten times. The chain couples TRBV5-1 to TRBJ1-1, with TRBD1 matching over 7 bases. The CDR3 runs to 16 residues. V lost 4 bases to trimming and J lost 1 base; unmatched junction nucleotides: 10. Germline V gives CDR1 SGHRS, CDR2 YFSETQ. The CDR3 loop reads CASSRDRATPNTEAFF. As DNA, the CDR3 is TGCGCCAGCAGCCGAGACAGGGCTACACCGAACACTGAAGCTTTCTTT.

This clonotype was counted a few times. The chain combines TRBV28 with TRBJ2-3; 15 nucleotides match TRBD2. V lost 6 bases, J lost 1 base, and 8 bases stayed unmatched. CDR1 MDHEN and CDR2 SYDVKM come from the germline V gene. This CDR3 comprises 18 residues. CDR3 nucleotide sequence: TGTGCCAGCAGCTGGCGGACTAGCGGGAGGGGGGGCACAGATACGCAGTATTTT. It translates to CASSWRTSGRGGTDTQYF.

The table lists this clonotype with many counts. At one boundary the junction diverges from the germline segment, which might be a read error. The chain is built from TRBV20-1 and TRBJ1-6; D is unresolved. Germline V gene lookup returns CDR1 DFQATT and CDR2 SNEGSKA (reference sequence). The CDR3 loop spans 11 amino acids. In nucleotides, the CDR3 is TGCAGTGCTAGAGACGAGTCACCCCTCCGCTTT. It is translated as CSARDESPLRF.

This clonotype turned up a few times. This chain uses TRBV7-2 with TRBJ1-6; D not resolved. The CDR3 runs to 14 residues. Between the trimmed V and J ends, which lost 5 bases and 9 bases, there was a span of 14 bases. From germline, CDR1 is SGHTA and CDR2 FQGNSA. In DNA form, the CDR3 reads TGTGCCAGCAGCCGTCCGGATAGGATTTCACCCCTCCACTTT. This encodes CASSRPDRISPLHF.

This rearrangement joins TRBV12-3 or TRBV12-4 to TRBJ2-7, with 10 bases that match TRBD2. CDR3 length: 14 residues. V shed 7 bases and J 3 bases; nucleotides not matched to a gene: 6. CDR3 DNA sequence: TGTGCCAGCATGGGGGGACTAGCGCTCTACGAGCAGTACTTC. Its protein is CASMGGLALYEQYF.

This clonotype was observed a few times. The rearrangement joins TRBV28 to TRBJ2-1; possibly TRBD1 for D (6 bases). From germline, CDR1 is MDHEN and CDR2 SYDVKM. CDR3 length: 12 residues. V dropped 11 bases and J dropped 5 bases, with 13 bases sitting between them. CDR3 bases: TGTGCCGTCCCACAGGGAAACAATGAGCAGTTCTTC. Protein: CAVPQGNNEQFF.

In its sample, this clonotype was seen many times. This chain connects TRBV10-2 to TRBJ1-5, with D perhaps matching TRBD1 (6 bases). V was pared by 2 bases and J by 0 bases, with 14 bases between. The CDR3 length is 17 residues. Germline assignment: CDR1 WSHSY and CDR2 SAAADI. The DNA of the CDR3 is TGCGCCAGCAGTGAGGGGCTGCGGGACAATAGCAATCAGCCCCAGCATTTT. Residues: CASSEGLRDNSNQPQHF.

This clonotype has at least ten counts. The rearrangement joins TRBV7-2 to TRBJ2-2, with 8 bases lining up with TRBD1. The CDR3 sequence is 16 residues long. V dropped 5 bases and J dropped 7; count of bases not matched to a gene: 12. The germline V gene has CDR1 SGHTA and CDR2 FQGNSA. The CDR3 loop is CASSIGTGSGGGELFF. DNA for the CDR3: TGTGCCAGCAGCATCGGGACAGGATCCGGGGGCGGGGAGCTGTTTTTT.

A few counts support this clonotype. The chain combines TRBV28 with TRBJ2-1; TRBD1 matches 10 bases. Germline V CDR1 and CDR2: MDHEN, SYDVKM. The CDR3 length is 20 residues. V was clipped by 4 bases and J by 4 bases; unmatched bases: 19. CDR3 coding DNA: TGTGCCAGCAGTTCCCCCCGATCCTTGAGCGGGACAGGGGCTTACAATGAGCAGTTCTTC. Translation gives CASSSPRSLSGTGAYNEQFF. Full variable domain (outside the CDR3, taken from reference TRBV28 and TRBJ2-1): DVKVTQSSRYLVKRTGEKVFLECVQDMDHENMFWYRQDPGLGLRLIYFSYDVKMKEKGDIPEGYSVSREKKERFSLILESASTNQTSMYLCASSSPRSLSGTGAYNEQFFGPGTRLTVL.

In this sample, this clonotype turned up a few times. V usage is TRBV20-1 and J usage is TRBJ1-2; D gene unclear. The CDR3 loop spans 13 amino acids. V gave up 3 bases and J gave up 0 bases, with 8 bases separating them. Germline V gives CDR1 DFQATT, CDR2 SNEGSKA (reference sequence). CDR3 region: CSASKQTNYGYTF. The CDR3 coding sequence is TGCAGTGCTAGTAAACAGACTAACTATGGCTACACCTTC.

This clonotype was seen ten or more times. The J gene is TRBJ2-2, the V gene TRBV10-1; either TRBD1 or TRBD2 may supply D (5 bases each). Germline CDR1 reads WNHNN; CDR2 reads SYGVQD (reference sequence). V lost 6 bases and J 6 bases, leaving 17 bases between the germline ends. The length of the CDR3 is 15 residues. The CDR3 DNA reads TGCGCCAGCAGCGAAGTCCAGGGAGCGGCCGGGGAGCTGTTTTTT. It translates to CASSEVQGAAGELFF.

This clonotype appeared a few times. CDR3 loop: CATSTGYPRETQYF. The CDR3 nucleotides read TGTGCCACCAGCACAGGCTACCCTCGGGAGACCCAGTACTTC. The chain uses TRBV24-1 and TRBJ2-5; TRBD1 might be the D (5 bases). V was trimmed by 7 bases and J by 5 bases, leaving 16 bases between them. Germline CDR1 and CDR2: KGHDR and SFDVKD. The length of the CDR3 is 14 residues.

The table lists this clonotype with a few counts. The V and J genes are TRBV6-5 and TRBJ1-2, with TRBD1 identical over 8 bases. This CDR3 is 16 amino acids long. J lost 6 bases, V lost 7 bases, and 16 bases had no gene match. Germline V gene sequence: CDR1 MNHEY, CDR2 SVGAGI. CDR3 loop: CASTLHPLPQGDGYTF. The CDR3 DNA is TGTGCCAGCACCCTACACCCACTCCCACAGGGGGATGGCTACACCTTC.

This chain uses TRBV3-1 with TRBJ2-1, with D possibly matching TRBD2 (6 bases). From germline, CDR1 is LGHDT and CDR2 YNNKEL (reference sequence). The CDR3 is made up of 14 amino acids. V lost 4 bases to trimming and J lost 12 bases, with 19 bases between them. DNA of the CDR3: TGTGCCAGCAGCCCCGGGACTTTGCGTCGGGTGCAGTTCTTC. Protein sequence: CASSPGTLRRVQFF.

This clonotype was counted many times. The chain recombines TRBV19 with TRBJ2-1, with D tentatively TRBD1 (6 bases). The length of the CDR3 is 12 residues. Germline CDR1 reads LNHDA; CDR2 reads SQIVND (reference sequence). Trimming shortened V by 5 bases and J by 8 bases, and 10 bases separated the two germline ends. The CDR3 DNA reads TGTGCCAGTAGTGGGACAATCCATGAGCAGTTCTTC. Amino acids: CASSGTIHEQFF.

The rearrangement uses TRBV12-3 or TRBV12-4 and TRBJ2-2; TRBD2 matches at 14 bases. There are 15 residues in the CDR3. V lost 8 bases and J lost 7; bases outside the gene matches: 6. CDR3 loop: CASGGLAGVVGELFF. The CDR3 DNA sequence: TGTGCCAGCGGGGGACTAGCGGGAGTGGTCGGGGAGCTGTTTTTT.

This clonotype occurred once. This CDR3 reads CASSEPQGHEQYF. CDR3 nucleotide sequence: TGTGCCAGCAGCGAACCACAGGGCCACGAGCAGTACTTC. V usage is TRBV28 and J usage is TRBJ2-7, with D possibly matching TRBD1 (6 bases). Trimming left V 6 bases short and J 5 bases short, with 14 bases between. The length of the CDR3 is 13 residues. Germline CDR1 is MDHEN and CDR2 is SYDVKM.

The sample holds a few counts of this clonotype. The chain links TRBV10-1 to TRBJ2-1; the D gene is possibly TRBD2 (6 bases). Germline CDR1 and CDR2: WNHNN and SYGVQD (reference sequence). This CDR3 is built from 13 residues. Trimming left V 4 bases short and J 8 bases short, with 12 bases between. The CDR3 loop reads CASSVGLTYEQFF. The CDR3, as DNA: TGCGCCAGCAGTGTGGGACTCACGTATGAGCAGTTCTTC.

This clonotype was counted only a few times. V and J are TRBV24-1 and TRBJ2-1, with D perhaps TRBD1 or TRBD2 (5 bases each). Germline assignment: CDR1 KGHDR and CDR2 SFDVKD. The V gene lost 4 bases and the J gene lost 4 bases, with 16 bases spanning the gap. This CDR3 is built from 16 residues. Here the CDR3 reads CATSDHRTDLYNEQFF. In DNA, the CDR3 is TGTGCCACCAGTGACCACAGGACTGACTTGTACAATGAGCAGTTCTTC.

The chain has TRBV6-1 and TRBJ1-1; a weak D match, TRBD1 (5 bases). The germline CDR1 and CDR2 sequences are MNHNS and SASEGT. The ends were cut back, 4 bases at V and 6 bases at J, with 21 bases in the middle. The CDR3 totals 16 residues. The CDR3 nucleotides read TGTGCCAGCAGTGCTGGGGGATCGGGGAGAAGGTCTGAAGCTTTCTTT. This gives the protein CASSAGGSGRRSEAFF.

This clonotype was counted many times. This chain links TRBV4-1 with TRBJ2-4; TRBD1 is a possible D gene (6 bases). This CDR3 is built from 15 residues. With 2 bases removed from V and 2 bases from J, the gap between germline ends came to 10 bases. Germline V gene lookup returns CDR1 MGHRA and CDR2 YSYEKL. CDR3 in amino acids: CASSQPQGPKNIQYF. Written as DNA, the CDR3 is TGCGCCAGCAGCCAACCACAGGGACCCAAAAACATTCAGTACTTC.

This clonotype was seen more than once but under ten times. CDR3 loop: CASLGRKETQYF. DNA of the CDR3: TGTGCCAGCTTAGGAAGGAAAGAGACCCAGTACTTC. The genes are TRBV28 and TRBJ2-5; D is unresolved. Germline CDR1 and CDR2: MDHEN and SYDVKM. The CDR3 contains 12 residues. V gave up 8 bases and J gave up 3 bases, with 10 bases separating them.

This chain links TRBV7-2 with TRBJ2-1; 11 nucleotides line up with TRBD2. Germline CDR1 and CDR2: SGHTA and FQGNSA. V shed 6 bases and J 3 bases; nucleotides not matched to a gene: 10. The CDR3 has 17 amino acids. DNA for the CDR3: TGTGCCAGCAGGTCCGCCCGAACTAGCGGGGGCTACAATGAGCAGTTCTTC. It is translated as CASRSARTSGGYNEQFF.

This clonotype was observed at least ten times. The V gene is TRBV28, the J gene TRBJ1-1, with D possibly matching TRBD1 (6 bases). From germline, CDR1 is MDHEN and CDR2 SYDVKM. This CDR3 region has 14 residues. The ends were cut back, 3 bases at V and 0 bases at J, with 8 bases in the middle. This CDR3 reads CASSLGGMNTEAFF. The DNA of the CDR3 is TGTGCCAGCAGTTTGGGGGGCATGAACACTGAAGCTTTCTTT.

There are a few counts of this clonotype. The genes are TRBV7-8 and TRBJ2-1; 11 positions match TRBD2. V was clipped by 5 bases and J by 6 bases; unmatched bases: 9. The V gene's germline CDR1 is SGHVS and CDR2 FQNEAQ. CDR3 size: 16 residues. The CDR3 is CASSRPLAGVVNEQFF. For the CDR3, the DNA is TGTGCCAGCAGCCGGCCACTAGCGGGAGTTGTCAATGAGCAGTTCTTC.

Many counts were recorded for this clonotype. This chain joins TRBV28 and TRBJ2-7, with D possibly TRBD2 on 6 matching bases. V was shortened by 3 bases and J by 3 bases, with 15 bases between the two germline ends. CDR1 MDHEN and CDR2 SYDVKM come from the germline V gene. There are 15 residues in the CDR3. For the CDR3, the DNA is TGTGCCAGCAGTTTGGGCGGGGACTGGAACTACGAGCAGTACTTC. Translation: CASSLGGDWNYEQYF.

This clonotype was counted ten times or more. The chain's CDR3 is CASSLGGTYEQYF. DNA for the CDR3: TGTGCCAGCAGCTTAGGCGGAACCTACGAGCAGTACTTC. The rearrangement joins TRBV5-4 to TRBJ2-7; D not certain. Germline V gene data show CDR1 as SGHNT and CDR2 as YYREEE (reference sequence). The CDR3 runs to 13 residues. Trimming removed 2 bases from V and 2 bases from J, with 8 bases in between.